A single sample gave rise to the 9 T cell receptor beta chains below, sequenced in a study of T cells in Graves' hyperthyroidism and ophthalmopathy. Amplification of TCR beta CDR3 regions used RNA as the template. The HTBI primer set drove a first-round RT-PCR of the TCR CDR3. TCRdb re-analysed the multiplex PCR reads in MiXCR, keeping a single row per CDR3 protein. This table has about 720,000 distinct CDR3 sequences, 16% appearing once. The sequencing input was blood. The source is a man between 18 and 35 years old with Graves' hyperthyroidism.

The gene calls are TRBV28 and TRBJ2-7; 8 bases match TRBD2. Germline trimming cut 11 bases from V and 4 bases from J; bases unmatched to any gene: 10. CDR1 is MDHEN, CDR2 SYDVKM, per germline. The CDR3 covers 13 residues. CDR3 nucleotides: TGTGCCCGTCACCGGGGGGGCCGGTACGAGCAGTACTTC. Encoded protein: CARHRGGRYEQYF. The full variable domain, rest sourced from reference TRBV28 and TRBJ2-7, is DVKVTQSSRYLVKRTGEKVFLECVQDMDHENMFWYRQDPGLGLRLIYFSYDVKMKEKGDIPEGYSVSREKKERFSLILESASTNQTSMYLCARHRGGRYEQYFGPGTRLTVT.

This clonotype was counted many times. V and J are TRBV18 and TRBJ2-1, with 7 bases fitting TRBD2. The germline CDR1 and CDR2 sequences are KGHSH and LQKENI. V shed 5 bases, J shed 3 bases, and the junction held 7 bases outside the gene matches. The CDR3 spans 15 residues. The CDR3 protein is CASSSIAGGYNEQFF. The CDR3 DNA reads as TGTGCCAGCTCATCTATAGCGGGTGGCTACAATGAGCAGTTCTTC.

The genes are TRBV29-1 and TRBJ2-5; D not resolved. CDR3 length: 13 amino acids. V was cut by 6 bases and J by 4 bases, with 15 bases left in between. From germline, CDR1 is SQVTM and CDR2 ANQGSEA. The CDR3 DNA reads TGCAGCGTCATAATGCGGTGGAGAGAGACCCAGTACTTC. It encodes CSVIMRWRETQYF.

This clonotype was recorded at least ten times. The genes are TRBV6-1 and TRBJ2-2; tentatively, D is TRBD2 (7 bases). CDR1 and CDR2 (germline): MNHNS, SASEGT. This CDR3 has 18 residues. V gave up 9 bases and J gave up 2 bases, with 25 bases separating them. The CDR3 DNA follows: TGTGCCAGGAGGGGGGGACGGGACACGACAGATAACACCGGGGAGCTGTTTTTT. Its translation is CARRGGRDTTDNTGELFF.

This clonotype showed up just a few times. This CDR3 is CSARADPGAEAFF. The CDR3 DNA follows: TGCAGTGCTAGAGCTGACCCCGGGGCTGAAGCTTTCTTT. The chain joins TRBV20-1 to TRBJ1-1; D is ambiguous. The CDR3 has 13 amino acids. The V and J ends lost 1 base and 6 bases respectively, with 12 bases between them. The V gene's germline CDR1 is DFQATT and CDR2 SNEGSKA (reference sequence).

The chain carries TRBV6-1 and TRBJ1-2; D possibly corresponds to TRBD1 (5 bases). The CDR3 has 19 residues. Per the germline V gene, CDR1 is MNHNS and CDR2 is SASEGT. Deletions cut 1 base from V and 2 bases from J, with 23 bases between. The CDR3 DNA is TGTGCCAGCAGTGAAGTAAGGGCCCCAATATCGGGGCACAACTATGGCTACACCTTC. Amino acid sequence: CASSEVRAPISGHNYGYTF.

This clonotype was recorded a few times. The chain's CDR3 is CASYNPGQLKTEAFF. CDR3 sequence (DNA): TGTGCCAGCTACAATCCCGGACAACTCAAGACTGAAGCTTTCTTT. This chain uses TRBV6-2 or TRBV6-3 with TRBJ1-1; D perhaps matches TRBD1 (5 bases). With 8 bases removed from V and 5 bases from J, the gap between germline ends came to 21 bases. CDR3 size: 15 residues. Germline V gene sequence: CDR1 MNHEY, CDR2 SVGEGT.

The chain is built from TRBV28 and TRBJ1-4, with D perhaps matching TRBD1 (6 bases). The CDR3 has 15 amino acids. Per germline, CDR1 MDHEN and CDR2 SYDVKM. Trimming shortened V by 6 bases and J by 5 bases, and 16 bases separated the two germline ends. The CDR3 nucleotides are TGTGCCAGCAGCCCCCTGACAGGAGGCAATGAAAAACTGTTTTTT. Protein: CASSPLTGGNEKLFF.

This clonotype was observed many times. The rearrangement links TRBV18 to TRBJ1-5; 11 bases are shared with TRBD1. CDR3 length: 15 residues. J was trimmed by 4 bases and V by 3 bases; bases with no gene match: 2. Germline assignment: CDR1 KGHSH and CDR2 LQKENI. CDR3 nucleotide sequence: TGTGCCAGCTCACCGGACAGGGGGCCGAATCAGCCCCAGCATTTT. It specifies CASSPDRGPNQPQHF.